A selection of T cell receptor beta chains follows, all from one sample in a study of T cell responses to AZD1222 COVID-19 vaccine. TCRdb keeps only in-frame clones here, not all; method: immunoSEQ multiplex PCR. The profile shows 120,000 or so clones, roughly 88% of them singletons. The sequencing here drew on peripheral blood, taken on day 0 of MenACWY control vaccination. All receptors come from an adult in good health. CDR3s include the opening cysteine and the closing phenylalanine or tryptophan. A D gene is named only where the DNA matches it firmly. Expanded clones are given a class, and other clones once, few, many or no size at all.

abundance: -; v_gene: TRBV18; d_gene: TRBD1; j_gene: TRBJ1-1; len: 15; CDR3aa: CASSRRTGGNTEAFF; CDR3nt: TGTGCCAGCTCACGGAGGACAGGGGGTAACACTGAAGCTTTCTTT
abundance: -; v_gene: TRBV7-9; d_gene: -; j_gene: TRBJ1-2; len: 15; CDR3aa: CASSLGSGANYGYTF; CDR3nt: TGTGCCAGCAGCTTAGGCAGCGGAGCTAACTATGGCTACACCTTC
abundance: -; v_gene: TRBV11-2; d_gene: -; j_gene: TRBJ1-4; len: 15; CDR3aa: CASSLGGVGSEKLFF; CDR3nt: TGTGCCAGCAGCTTAGGGGGGGTAGGCAGTGAAAAACTGTTTTTT
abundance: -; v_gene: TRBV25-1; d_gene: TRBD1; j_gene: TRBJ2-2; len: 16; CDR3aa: CASSEFGTANTGELFF; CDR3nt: TGTGCCAGCAGTGAATTTGGGACAGCCAACACCGGGGAGCTGTTTTTT
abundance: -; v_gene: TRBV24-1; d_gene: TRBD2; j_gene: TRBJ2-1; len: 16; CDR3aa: CATSDPGLAGGNEQFF; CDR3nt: TGTGCCACCAGTGACCCCGGACTAGCGGGAGGAAATGAGCAGTTCTTC
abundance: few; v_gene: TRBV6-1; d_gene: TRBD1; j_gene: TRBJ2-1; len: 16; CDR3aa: CASSEAVGTGANEQFF; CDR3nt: TGTGCCAGCAGTGAAGCGGTCGGGACAGGGGCCAATGAGCAGTTCTTC
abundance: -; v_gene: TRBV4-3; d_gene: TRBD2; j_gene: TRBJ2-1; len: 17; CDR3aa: CASSQGQAGADYNEQFF; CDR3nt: TGCGCCAGCAGCCAAGGGCAAGCGGGGGCCGACTACAATGAGCAGTTCTTC
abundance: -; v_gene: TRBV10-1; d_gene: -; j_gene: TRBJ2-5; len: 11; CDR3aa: CASSDRETQYF; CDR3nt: TGCGCCAGCAGTGATCGGGAGACCCAGTACTTC
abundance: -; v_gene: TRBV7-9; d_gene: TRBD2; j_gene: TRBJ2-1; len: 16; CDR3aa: CASSFMDSGRADEQFF; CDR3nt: TGTGCCAGCAGCTTTATGGATAGCGGGAGGGCAGATGAGCAGTTCTTC
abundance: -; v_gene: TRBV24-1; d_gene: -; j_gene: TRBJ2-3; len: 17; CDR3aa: CATSDTTGEGCPDTQYF; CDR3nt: TGTGCCACCAGTGACACAACAGGGGAGGGGTGTCCAGATACGCAGTATTTT
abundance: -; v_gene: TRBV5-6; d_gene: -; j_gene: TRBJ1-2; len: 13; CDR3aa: CASSYGEGYGYTF; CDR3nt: TGTGCCAGCAGCTACGGGGAGGGCTATGGCTACACCTTC
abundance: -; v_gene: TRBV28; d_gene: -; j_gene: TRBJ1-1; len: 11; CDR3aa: CASNLNTEAFF; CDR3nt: TGTGCCAGCAATCTGAACACTGAAGCTTTCTTT
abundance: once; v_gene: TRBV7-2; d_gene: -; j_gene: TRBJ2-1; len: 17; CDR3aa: CASSLLERRDSYNEQFF; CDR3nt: TGTGCCAGCAGCTTACTTGAAAGGCGGGACTCCTACAATGAGCAGTTCTTC
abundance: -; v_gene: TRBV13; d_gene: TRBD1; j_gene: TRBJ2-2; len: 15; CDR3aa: CASSLRQGQTGELFF; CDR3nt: TGTGCCAGCAGCTTGCGACAGGGGCAAACCGGGGAGCTGTTTTTT
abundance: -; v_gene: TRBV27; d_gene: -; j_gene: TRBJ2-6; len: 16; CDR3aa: CASSLGTFSGANVLTF; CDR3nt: TGTGCCAGCTCCCTAGGAACCTTCTCTGGGGCCAACGTCCTGACTTTC
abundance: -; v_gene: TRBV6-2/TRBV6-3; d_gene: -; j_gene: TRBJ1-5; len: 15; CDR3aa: CASSPWRESNQPQHF; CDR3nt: TGTGCCAGCAGTCCGTGGAGAGAGAGCAATCAGCCCCAGCATTTT
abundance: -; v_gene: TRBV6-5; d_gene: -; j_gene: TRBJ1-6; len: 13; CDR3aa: CASSTSKNSPLHF; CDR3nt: TGTGCCAGCAGTACATCGAAAAATTCACCCCTCCACTTT
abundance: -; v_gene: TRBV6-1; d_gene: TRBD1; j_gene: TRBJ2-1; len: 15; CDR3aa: CASSDGTGSYNEQFF; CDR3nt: TGTGCCAGCAGTGACGGGACAGGTTCCTACAATGAGCAGTTCTTC
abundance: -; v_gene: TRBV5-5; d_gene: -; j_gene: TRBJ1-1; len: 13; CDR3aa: CASSRTVDTEAFF; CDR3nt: TGTGCCAGCAGCCGGACCGTCGACACTGAAGCTTTCTTT
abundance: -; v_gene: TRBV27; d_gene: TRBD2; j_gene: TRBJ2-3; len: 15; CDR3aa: CASRSAGGKADTQYF; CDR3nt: TGTGCCAGCAGGTCAGCGGGGGGGAAAGCAGATACGCAGTATTTT
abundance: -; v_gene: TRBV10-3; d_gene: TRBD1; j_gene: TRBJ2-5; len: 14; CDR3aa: CAISRDRGQETQYF; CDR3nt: TGTGCCATCAGTCGGGACAGGGGCCAAGAGACCCAGTACTTC
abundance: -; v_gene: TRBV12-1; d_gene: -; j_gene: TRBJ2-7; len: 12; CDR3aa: CASSLPPYEQYF; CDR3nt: TGTGCCAGCAGCCTCCCTCCCTACGAGCAGTACTTC
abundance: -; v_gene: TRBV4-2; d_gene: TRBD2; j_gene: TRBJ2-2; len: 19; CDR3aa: CASSPATSGKARPAGELFF; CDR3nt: TGTGCCAGCAGCCCAGCGACTAGCGGAAAGGCGCGCCCAGCCGGGGAGCTGTTTTTT
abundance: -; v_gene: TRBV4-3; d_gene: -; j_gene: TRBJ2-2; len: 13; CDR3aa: CASSQTNTGELFF; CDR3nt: TGCGCCAGCAGCCAGACGAACACCGGGGAGCTGTTTTTT
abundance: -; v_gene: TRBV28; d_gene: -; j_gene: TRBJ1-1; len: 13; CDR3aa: CASGRGLGTEAFF; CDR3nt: TGTGCCAGCGGTCGGGGGCTGGGCACTGAAGCTTTCTTT
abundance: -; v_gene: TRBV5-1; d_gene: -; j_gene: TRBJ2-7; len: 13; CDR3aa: CASSLQQTYEQYF; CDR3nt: TGCGCCAGCAGCTTGCAGCAAACCTACGAGCAGTACTTC
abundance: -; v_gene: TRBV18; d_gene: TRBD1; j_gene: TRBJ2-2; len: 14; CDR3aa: CASITGDHTGELFF; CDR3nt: TGTGCCAGCATAACAGGGGACCACACCGGGGAGCTGTTTTTT
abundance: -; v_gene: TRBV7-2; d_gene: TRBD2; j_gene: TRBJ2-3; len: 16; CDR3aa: CASSLRTSGITDTQYF; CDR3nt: TGTGCCAGCAGCCTCCGGACTAGCGGGATCACAGATACGCAGTATTTT
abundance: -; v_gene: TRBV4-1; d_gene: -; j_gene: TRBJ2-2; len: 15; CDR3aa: CASSQTRDVYGELFF; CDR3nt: TGCGCCAGCAGCCAAACCCGGGACGTCTACGGGGAGCTGTTTTTT
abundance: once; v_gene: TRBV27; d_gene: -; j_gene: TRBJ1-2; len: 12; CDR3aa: CASSLTRYGYTF; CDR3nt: TGTGCCAGCAGTTTAACCCGATATGGCTACACCTTC
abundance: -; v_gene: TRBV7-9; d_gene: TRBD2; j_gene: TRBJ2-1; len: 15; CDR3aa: CASSPWTSGSNEQFF; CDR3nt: TGTGCCAGCAGCCCCTGGACTAGCGGGAGCAATGAGCAGTTCTTC
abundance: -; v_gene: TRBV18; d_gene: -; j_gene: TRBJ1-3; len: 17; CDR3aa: CASSPKRGDLSGNTIYF; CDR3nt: TGTGCCAGCTCACCCAAGCGGGGGGACCTCTCTGGAAACACCATATATTTT
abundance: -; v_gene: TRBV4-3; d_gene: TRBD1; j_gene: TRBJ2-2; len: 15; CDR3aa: CASSPGTGPTGELFF; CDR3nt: TGCGCCAGCAGCCCCGGGACAGGACCCACCGGGGAGCTGTTTTTT
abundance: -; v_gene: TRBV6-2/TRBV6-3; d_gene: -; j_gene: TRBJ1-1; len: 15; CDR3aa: CASSYSHSMGTEAFF; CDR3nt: TGTGCCAGCAGTTACTCCCACAGTATGGGCACTGAAGCTTTCTTT
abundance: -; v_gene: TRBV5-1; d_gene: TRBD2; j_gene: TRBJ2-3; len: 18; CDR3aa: CASSLGPTSGTLTDTQYF; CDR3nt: TGCGCCAGCAGCTTGGGCCCAACTAGCGGGACACTCACAGATACGCAGTATTTT
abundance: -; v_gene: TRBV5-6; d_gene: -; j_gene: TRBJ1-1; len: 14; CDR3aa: CASSLIRKNTEAFF; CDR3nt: TGTGCCAGCAGCTTGATTCGGAAGAACACTGAAGCTTTCTTT
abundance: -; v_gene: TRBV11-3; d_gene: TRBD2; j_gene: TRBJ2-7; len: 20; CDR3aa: CASSPGGLAGTPPSTYEQYF; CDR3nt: TGTGCCAGCAGCCCGGGGGGACTAGCGGGAACCCCTCCATCAACCTACGAGCAGTACTTC
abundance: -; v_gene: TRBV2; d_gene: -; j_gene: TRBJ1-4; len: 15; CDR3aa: CASSEDGGVNEKLFF; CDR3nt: TGTGCCAGCAGTGAAGATGGGGGAGTTAATGAAAAACTGTTTTTT
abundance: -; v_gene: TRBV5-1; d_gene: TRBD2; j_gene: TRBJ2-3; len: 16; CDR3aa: CASSPVGLAGPDTQYF; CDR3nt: TGCGCCAGCAGCCCAGTGGGACTAGCGGGGCCAGATACGCAGTATTTT
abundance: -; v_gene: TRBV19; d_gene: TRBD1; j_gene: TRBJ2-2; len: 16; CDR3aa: CASKDDRGLNTGELFF; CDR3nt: TGTGCCAGTAAGGACGACAGGGGGCTTAACACCGGGGAGCTGTTTTTT
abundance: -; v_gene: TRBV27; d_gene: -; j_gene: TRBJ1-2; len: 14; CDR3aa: CASSYRETGYGYTF; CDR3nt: TGTGCCAGCAGCTACAGGGAGACGGGCTATGGCTACACCTTC
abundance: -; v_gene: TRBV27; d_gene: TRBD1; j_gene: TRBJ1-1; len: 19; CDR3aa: CASSRTRTGVRSVNTEAFF; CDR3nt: TGTGCCAGCAGTCGCACACGGACAGGGGTTCGATCGGTAAACACTGAAGCTTTCTTT
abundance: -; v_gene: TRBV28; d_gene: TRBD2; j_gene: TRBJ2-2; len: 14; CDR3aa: CASSRGGLGGELFF; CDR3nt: TGTGCCAGCAGTCGCGGGGGGCTAGGCGGGGAGCTGTTTTTT
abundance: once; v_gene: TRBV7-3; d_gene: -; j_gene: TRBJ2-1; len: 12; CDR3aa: CASSTTGNEQFF; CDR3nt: TGTGCCAGCAGCACAACAGGGAATGAGCAGTTCTTC
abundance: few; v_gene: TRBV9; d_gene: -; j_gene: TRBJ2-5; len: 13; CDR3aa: CASSTGVAETQYF; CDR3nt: TGTGCCAGCAGCACGGGGGTGGCGGAGACCCAGTACTTC